The source of this TCR beta chain is a study of Ad26.COV2.S vaccination and SARS-CoV-2 variants. Libraries were prepared by immunoSEQ multiplex PCR; TCRdb keeps only in-frame clonotypes and omits some of them. In the table there are 380,000 or so clones, around four fifths of which are singletons. Treatment meaning: 15 to 20 received Ad26.COV2.S at low or high dose, single or two shots; 5 received placebo; per-sample allocation not given. Sampling occurred on day 63 after the first vaccine or placebo injection. Expressing Wuhan-strain SARS-CoV-2 spike, an Ad26 vector served as the vaccine. This clonotype originated in a person between 18 and 59 years old who received the Ad26.COV2.S COVID-19 vaccine or a placebo. Sequenced material: peripheral blood, taken in a trial of Ad26.COV2.S vaccine versus placebo.

The CDR3 DNA follows: TGTGCCAGCAGTTACTCGCAGGGGCCTTACGAGCAGTACTTC. Translation: CASSYSQGPYEQYF. The gene calls are TRBV6-5 and TRBJ2-7, with D possibly being TRBD1 (6 bases). The CDR3 totals 14 residues. Trimming pared 0 bases from V and 4 bases from J, leaving 10 bases between. Germline CDR1 is MNHEY and CDR2 is SVGAGI.